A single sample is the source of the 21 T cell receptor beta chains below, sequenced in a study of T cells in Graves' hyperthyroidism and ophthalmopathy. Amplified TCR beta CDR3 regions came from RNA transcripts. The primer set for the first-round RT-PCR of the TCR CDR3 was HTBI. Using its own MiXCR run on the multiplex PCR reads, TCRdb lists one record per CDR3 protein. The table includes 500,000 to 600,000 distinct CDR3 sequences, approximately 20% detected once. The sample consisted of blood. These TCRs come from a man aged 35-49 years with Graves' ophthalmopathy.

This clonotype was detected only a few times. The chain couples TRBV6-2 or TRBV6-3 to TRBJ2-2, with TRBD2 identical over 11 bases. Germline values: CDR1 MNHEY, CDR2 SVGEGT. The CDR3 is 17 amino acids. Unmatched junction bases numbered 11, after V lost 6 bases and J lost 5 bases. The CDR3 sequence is CASRSYLAGGPTGELFF. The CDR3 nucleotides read TGTGCCAGCAGATCCTATTTAGCGGGAGGGCCGACCGGGGAGCTGTTTTTT.

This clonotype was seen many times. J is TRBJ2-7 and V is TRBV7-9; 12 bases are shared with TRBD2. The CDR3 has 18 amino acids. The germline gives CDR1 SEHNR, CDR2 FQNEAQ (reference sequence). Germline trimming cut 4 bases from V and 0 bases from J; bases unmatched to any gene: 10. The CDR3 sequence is CASSSPTSGSEISYEQYF. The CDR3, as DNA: TGTGCCAGCAGCTCCCCGACTAGCGGGAGTGAGATCTCCTACGAGCAGTACTTC.

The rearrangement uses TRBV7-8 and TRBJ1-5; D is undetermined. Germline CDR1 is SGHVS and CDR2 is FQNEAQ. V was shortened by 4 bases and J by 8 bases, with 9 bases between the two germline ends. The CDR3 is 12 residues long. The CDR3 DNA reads TGTGCCAGCAGCTATCCCGGGAAGCCCCAGCATTTT. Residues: CASSYPGKPQHF.

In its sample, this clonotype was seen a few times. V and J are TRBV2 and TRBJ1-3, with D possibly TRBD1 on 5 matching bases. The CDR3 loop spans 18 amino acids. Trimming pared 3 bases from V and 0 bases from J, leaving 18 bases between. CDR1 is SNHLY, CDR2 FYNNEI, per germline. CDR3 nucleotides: TGTGCCAGCAGTGATGGTCTACGACAGACGTTCTCTGGAAACACCATATATTTT. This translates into CASSDGLRQTFSGNTIYF.

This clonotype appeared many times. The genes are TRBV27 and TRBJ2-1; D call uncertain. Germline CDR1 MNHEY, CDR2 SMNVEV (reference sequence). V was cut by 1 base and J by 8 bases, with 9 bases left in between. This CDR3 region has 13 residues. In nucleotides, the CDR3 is TGTGCCAGCAGTTTATTGGGGATGCATGAGCAGTTCTTC. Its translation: CASSLLGMHEQFF.

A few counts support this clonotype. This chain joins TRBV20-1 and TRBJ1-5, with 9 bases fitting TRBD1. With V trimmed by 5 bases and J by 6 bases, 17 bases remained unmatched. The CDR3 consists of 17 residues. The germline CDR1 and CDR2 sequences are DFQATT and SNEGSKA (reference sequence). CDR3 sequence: CSAPRGTGFSSGQPQHF. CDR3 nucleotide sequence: TGCAGTGCTCCCCGAGGGACAGGGTTTTCTTCCGGTCAGCCCCAGCATTTT.

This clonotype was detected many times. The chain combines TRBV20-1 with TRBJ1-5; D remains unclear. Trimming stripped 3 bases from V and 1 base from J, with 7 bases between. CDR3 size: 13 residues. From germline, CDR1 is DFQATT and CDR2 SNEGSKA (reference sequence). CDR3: CSASGRSNQPQHF. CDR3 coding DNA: TGCAGTGCTAGCGGGAGAAGCAATCAGCCCCAGCATTTT.

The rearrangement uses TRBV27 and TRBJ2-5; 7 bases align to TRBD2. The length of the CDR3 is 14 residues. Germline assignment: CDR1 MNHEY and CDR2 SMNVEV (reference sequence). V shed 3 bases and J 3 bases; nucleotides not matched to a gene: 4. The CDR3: CASSFWGREETQYF. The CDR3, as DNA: TGTGCCAGCAGTTTTTGGGGGAGGGAAGAGACCCAGTACTTC.

CDR3 DNA sequence: TGCAGCGTTGAATACAATGAGCAGTTCTTC. It yields the protein CSVEYNEQFF. The V call is TRBV29-1, the J call TRBJ2-1; D remains unclear. Germline V gene lookup returns CDR1 SQVTM and CDR2 ANQGSEA. Trimming cost V 2 bases and J 4 bases, with 0 bases left between them. The CDR3 has 10 residues.

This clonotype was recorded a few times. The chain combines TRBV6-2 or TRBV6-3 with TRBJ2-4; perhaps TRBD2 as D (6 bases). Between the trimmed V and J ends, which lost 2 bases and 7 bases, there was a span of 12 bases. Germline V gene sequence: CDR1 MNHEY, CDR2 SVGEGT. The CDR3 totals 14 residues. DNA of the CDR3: TGTGCCAGCAGTTACAGGGCAGGGAGGAACATTCAGTACTTC. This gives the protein CASSYRAGRNIQYF.

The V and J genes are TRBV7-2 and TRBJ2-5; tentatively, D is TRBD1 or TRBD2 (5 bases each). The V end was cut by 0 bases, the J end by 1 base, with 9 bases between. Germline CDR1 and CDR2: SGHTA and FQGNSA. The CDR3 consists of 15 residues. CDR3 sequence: CASSLAGRTQETQYF. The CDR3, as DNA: TGTGCCAGCAGCTTAGCGGGACGGACCCAAGAGACCCAGTACTTC.

The CDR3 protein is CASSADRSQPQHF. CDR3 nucleotides: TGCGCCAGCAGCGCGGACAGGAGTCAGCCCCAGCATTTT. V is TRBV5-1 and J is TRBJ1-5, with 7 bases fitting TRBD1. Germline-derived CDR1 and CDR2 are SGHRS and YFSETQ. CDR3 size: 13 residues. V lost 4 bases, J lost 6 bases, and 4 bases stayed unmatched. Full variable domain (rest looked up from reference TRBV5-1 and TRBJ1-5): KAGVTQTPRYLIKTRGQQVTLSCSPISGHRSVSWYQQTPGQGLQFLFEYFSETQRNKGNFPGRFSGRQFSNSRSEMNVSTLELGDSALYLCASSADRSQPQHFGDGTRLSIL.

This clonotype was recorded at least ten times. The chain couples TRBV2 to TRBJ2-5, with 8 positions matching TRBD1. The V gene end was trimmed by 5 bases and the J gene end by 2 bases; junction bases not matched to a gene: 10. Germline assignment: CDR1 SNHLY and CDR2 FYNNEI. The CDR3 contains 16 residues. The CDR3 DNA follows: TGTGCCAGCAGTCCAGGACAGGGAAAGGGTCAAGAGACCCAGTACTTC. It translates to CASSPGQGKGQETQYF.

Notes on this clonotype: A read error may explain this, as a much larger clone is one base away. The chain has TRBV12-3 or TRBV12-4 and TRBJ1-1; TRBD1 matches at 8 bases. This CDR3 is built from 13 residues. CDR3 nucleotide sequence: TGTGCCGGCAGGTACAGGGGGGTGGCTGAAGCTTTCTTT. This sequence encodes CAGRYRGVAEAFF.

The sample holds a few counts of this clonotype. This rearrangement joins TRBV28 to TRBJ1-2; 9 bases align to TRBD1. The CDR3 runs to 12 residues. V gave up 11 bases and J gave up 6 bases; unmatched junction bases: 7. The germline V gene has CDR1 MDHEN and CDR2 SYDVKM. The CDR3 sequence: CAVRTGEHGYTF. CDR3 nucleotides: TGTGCCGTCCGGACAGGGGAACATGGCTACACCTTC.

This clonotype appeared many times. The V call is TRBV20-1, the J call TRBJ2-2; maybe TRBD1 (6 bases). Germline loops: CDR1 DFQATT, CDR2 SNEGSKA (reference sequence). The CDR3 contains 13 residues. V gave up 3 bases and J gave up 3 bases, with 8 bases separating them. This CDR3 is CSARAGDTGELFF. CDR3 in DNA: TGCAGTGCTAGGGCAGGGGACACCGGGGAGCTGTTTTTT.

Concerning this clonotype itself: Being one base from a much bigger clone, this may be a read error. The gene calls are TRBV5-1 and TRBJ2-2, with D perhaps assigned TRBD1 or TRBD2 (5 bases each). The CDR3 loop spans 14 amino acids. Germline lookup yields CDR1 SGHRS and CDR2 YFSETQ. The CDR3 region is CASSRLTVTGELYF. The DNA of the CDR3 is TGCGCCAGCAGCCGCTTGACAGTTACCGGGGAGCTGTATTTT.

CDR3 bases: TGTGCCAGCAGCTTAGATAGAAGTAGAAACAATGAGCAGTTCTTC. Its translation: CASSLDRSRNNEQFF. The chain couples TRBV11-3 to TRBJ2-1; D unclear. Germline-derived CDR1 and CDR2 are SGHNT and YENEEA. The CDR3 sequence is 15 residues long. V shed 0 bases and J shed 5 bases, with 11 bases lying between them.

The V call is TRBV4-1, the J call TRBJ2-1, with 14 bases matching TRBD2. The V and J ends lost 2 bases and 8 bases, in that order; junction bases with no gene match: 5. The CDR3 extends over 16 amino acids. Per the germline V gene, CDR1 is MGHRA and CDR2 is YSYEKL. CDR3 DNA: TGCGCCAGCAGCCAACCGGGACTAGCGGGAGTCTATGAGCAGTTCTTC. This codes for CASSQPGLAGVYEQFF.

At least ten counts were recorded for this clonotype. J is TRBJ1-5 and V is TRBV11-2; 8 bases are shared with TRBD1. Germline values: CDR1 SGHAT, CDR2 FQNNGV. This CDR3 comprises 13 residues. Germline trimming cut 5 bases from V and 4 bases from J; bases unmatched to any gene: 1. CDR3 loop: CASSRTGNQPQHF. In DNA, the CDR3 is TGTGCCAGCAGCCGGACAGGGAATCAGCCCCAGCATTTT.

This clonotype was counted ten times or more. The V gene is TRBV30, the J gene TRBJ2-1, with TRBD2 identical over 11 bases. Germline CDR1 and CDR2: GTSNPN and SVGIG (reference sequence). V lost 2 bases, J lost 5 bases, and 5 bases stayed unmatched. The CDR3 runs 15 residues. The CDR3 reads CAWSPKGLADNEQFF. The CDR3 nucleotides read TGTGCCTGGAGTCCCAAGGGACTAGCGGACAATGAGCAGTTCTTC. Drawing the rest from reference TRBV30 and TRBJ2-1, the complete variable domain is SQTIHQWPATLVQPVGSPLSLECTVEGTSNPNLYWYRQAAGRGLQLLFYSVGIGQISSEVPQNLSASRPQDRQFILSSKKLLLSDSGFYLCAWSPKGLADNEQFFGPGTRLTVL.